This T cell receptor beta chain was captured in a study of CD8 T cells in ankylosing spondylitis. TCR beta libraries were made by quantitative 5'-RACE with molecular barcodes. Each CDR3 protein gets one entry after TCRdb re-called the 5' RACE reads with MiXCR. The sample has about 42,000 distinct CDR3 sequences; under 4.5% are singletons. V trimming: 0 bases; J trimming: 2 bases; junction bases outside the gene matches: 8. The CDR3 runs 16 residues. Germline V gives CDR1 SGDLS, CDR2 YYNGEE. This clonotype was found many times. The receptor was derived from a female donor with ankylosing spondylitis or in good health (not recorded which). The sequenced material came from blood, either unsorted or a sorted T cell fraction (not recorded which). The chain recombines TRBV9 with TRBJ2-7; TRBD1 matches at 7 bases. The CDR3 reads CASSVGAGTAPYEQYF. CDR3 DNA sequence: TGTGCCAGCAGCGTAGGAGCCGGGACAGCTCCCTACGAGCAGTACTTC. The full variable domain, rest sourced from reference TRBV9 and TRBJ2-7, is DSGVTQTPKHLITATGQRVTLRCSPRSGDLSVYWYQQSLDQGLQFLIQYYNGEERAKGNILERFSAQQFPDLHSELNLSSLELGDSALYFCASSVGAGTAPYEQYFGPGTRLTVT.